These T cell receptor beta chains were read from a single sample in a study of cytomegalovirus exposure and HLA in healthy donors. Profiling relied on immunoSEQ multiplex PCR, and the TCRdb table lists in-frame clones only, not all of them. The listing records under 120,000 clones. The specimen sequenced was PBMCs. These receptors originate from a man over 45 in good health and CMV-seronegative. Each CDR3 is given with its conserved first and last residue. A D gene is named only where the DNA matches it firmly.

>TRBJ1-1|TRBV11-3|-
TGTGCCAGCAGCTGGACGGTAGCCCCAGGGTCTGAAGCTTTCTTT
CASSWTVAPGSEAFF
>TRBJ1-1|TRBV7-3|-
TGTGCCAGCAGCGCCGACAGGCACTCTGATGGTGGAGCTTTCTTT
CASSADRHSDGGAFF
>TRBJ1-2|TRBV7-9|TRBD1
TGTGCCAGCTCCCGGGACAGAACTAACTATGGCTACACCTTC
CASSRDRTNYGYTF
>TRBJ2-1|TRBV5-4|TRBD1
TGTGCCAGCACTAAGCCGGGACAGGGCTACAATGAGCAGTTCTTC
CASTKPGQGYNEQFF
>TRBJ1-5|TRBV9|-
TGTGCCAGCAGCGTTTCCGATTCGGCGGGCCAGCCCCAGCATTTT
CASSVSDSAGQPQHF
>TRBJ1-4|TRBV7-3|-
TGTGCCAGCAGCCCCGGGAGTGCGACTAATGAAAAACTGTTTTTT
CASSPGSATNEKLFF
>TRBJ2-1|TRBV6-5|TRBD2
TGTGCCAGCAGCCCGTTAGCGGGAGGCAACAATGAGCAGTTCTTC
CASSPLAGGNNEQFF
>TRBJ2-3|TRBV30|-
TGTGCCTGGACGGGTGTTGATACGCAGTATTTT
CAWTGVDTQYF
>TRBJ1-6|TRBV5-6|TRBD1
TGTGCCAGCAGCTTGTACGGGACAGGCAATTCACCCCTCCACTTT
CASSLYGTGNSPLHF
>TRBJ1-5|TRBV25-1|TRBD1
TGTGCCAGCAGGGGGACAGGGAGTAATCAGCCCCAGCATTTT
CASRGTGSNQPQHF
>TRBJ2-7|TRBV5-1|TRBD1
TGCGCCAGCAGCTTGCCCGGACAGGGAAACTCCTACGAGCAGTACTTC
CASSLPGQGNSYEQYF
>TRBJ2-2|TRBV4-3|-
TGCGCCAGCAGCCCAGCCGCGGACACCGGGGAGCTGTTTTTT
CASSPAADTGELFF
>TRBJ2-2|TRBV30|-
TGTGCCTGGAATGCCCTCAGGTCGATCACCGGGGAGCTGTTTTTT
CAWNALRSITGELFF
>TRBJ1-2|TRBV19|-
TGTGCCACTCTGTACGCACATCGGGGGAACTATGGCTACACCTTC
CATLYAHRGNYGYTF
>TRBJ2-4|TRBV11-2|TRBD2
TGTGCCAGCAGGCAACTAGCGGGTTTAGCCAAAAACATTCAGTACTTC
CASRQLAGLAKNIQYF
>TRBJ2-5|TRBV6-5|-
TGTGCCAGCCGTGGGACACAACAAGAGACCCAGTACTTC
CASRGTQQETQYF
>TRBJ1-2|TRBV4-2|-
TGTGCCAGCAGCCAAGAGCAGGTTGGGGCCTATGGCTACACCTTC
CASSQEQVGAYGYTF
>TRBJ2-3|TRBV5-4|-
TGTGCCAGCAGCCCTGGCGACGGGGATACGCAGTATTTT
CASSPGDGDTQYF
>TRBJ1-1|TRBV7-9|-
TGTGCCAGCAGCTTAGGAGAGGGCACTGAAGCTTTCTTT
CASSLGEGTEAFF
>TRBJ2-3|TRBV5-1|TRBD2
TGCGCCAGCAGCTTGGGGTCTAGCGGGAGGATGGATACGCAGTATTTT
CASSLGSSGRMDTQYF
>TRBJ2-2|TRBV5-1|TRBD1
TGCGCCAGCAGCTTGTTGGGACAGGAGAACACCGGGGAGCTGTTTTTT
CASSLLGQENTGELFF
>TRBJ1-1|TRBV10-3|TRBD1
TGTGCCATCAGTGGAACGGACAGGGGGGACACTGAAGCTTTCTTT
CAISGTDRGDTEAFF
>TRBJ1-3|TRBV10-3|TRBD1
TGTGCCATCAGTCCGGGACAGACTTCTGGAAACACCATATATTTT
CAISPGQTSGNTIYF
>TRBJ2-3|TRBV4-1|TRBD1
TGCGCCAGCAGCCAAGGGGTCAGGGGGACAGATACGCAGTATTTT
CASSQGVRGTDTQYF
>TRBJ2-1|TRBV7-9|-
TGTGCCAGCAACTCAGGTATCACTGAGCAGTTCTTC
CASNSGITEQFF
>TRBJ1-1|TRBV7-2|TRBD1
TGTGCCAGCAGCCTAGGGGGCATGGCTTTCTTT
CASSLGGMAFF
>TRBJ2-7|TRBV9|TRBD1
TGTGCCAGCTCGGGATCGGGACAGTCCTACGAGCAGTACTTC
CASSGSGQSYEQYF
>TRBJ2-1|TRBV5-6|TRBD2
TGTGCCAGCAGCTTGGGGTCTAGCGGAGTAATACGCAATGAGCAGTTCTTC
CASSLGSSGVIRNEQFF
>TRBJ1-2|TRBV9|-
TGTGCCAGCAGCAGACAGTCAACGTCCTATTTTGGGGATGGCTACACCTTC
CASSRQSTSYFGDGYTF
>TRBJ1-2|TRBV7-9|-
TGTGCCAGCAGCTTAATACCCGGTAACTATGGCTACACCTTC
CASSLIPGNYGYTF
>TRBJ2-7|TRBV6-1|TRBD1
TGTGCCAGCAGTGAAGCTCCGGGACAGGGCTACGAGCAGTACTTC
CASSEAPGQGYEQYF
>TRBJ2-2|TRBV4-1|TRBD2
TGCGCCAGCAGCCAAGAGGGACTAGCGGGAGGGTTCGACACCGGGGAGCTGTTTTTT
CASSQEGLAGGFDTGELFF
>TRBJ2-2|TRBV1|-
TGCACCAGCAGCCTCCGACTAGCGGGACTCACCGGGGAGCTGTTTTTT
CTSSLRLAGLTGELFF
>TRBJ2-1|TRBV6-5|TRBD2
TGTGCCAGCAGTTACGGCCTAGCGGACTACAATGAGCAGTTCTTC
CASSYGLADYNEQFF
>TRBJ1-4|TRBV6-5|-
TGTGCCAGCAGTTACTCGAAGGAGGAGGACGAAAAACTGTTTTTT
CASSYSKEEDEKLFF
>TRBJ1-2|TRBV5-6|TRBD1
TGTGCCAGCAGCGGCGAACCGGGACAGGGTACGGACACCTTC
CASSGEPGQGTDTF
>TRBJ2-2|TRBV4-3|-
TGCGCCAGCAGCCAAGCCCCTCCCCTGACAGGGAACACCGGGGAGCTGTTTTTT
CASSQAPPLTGNTGELFF
>TRBJ2-1|TRBV4-3|TRBD2
TGCGCCAGCAGCCAAACCCTGGGGACTAGTTGGTCCAATGAGCAGTTCTTC
CASSQTLGTSWSNEQFF
>TRBJ2-1|TRBV5-4|-
TGTGCCAGCAGCACCTCTGTAGGCGGGAACTACAATGAGCAGTTCTTC
CASSTSVGGNYNEQFF
>TRBJ2-1|TRBV10-3|TRBD2
TGTGCCATCAGTAGCGGGACGAGCTCCTACAATGAGCAGTTCTTC
CAISSGTSSYNEQFF
>TRBJ2-1|TRBV7-9|TRBD1
TGTGCCAGCAGCTTTCTGGGACAGGGTCCTGAGCAGTTCTTC
CASSFLGQGPEQFF
>TRBJ2-5|TRBV7-9|-
TGTGCCAGCAGCCTTTCTAGCGCTTTAGGAGGGCAGTACTTC
CASSLSSALGGQYF
>TRBJ1-2|TRBV5-6|TRBD1
TGTGCCAGCAGCTTGGAGGGGACAGGGGTCGGTGGCTACACCTTC
CASSLEGTGVGGYTF
>TRBJ2-1|TRBV11-1|TRBD2
TGTGCCAGCAGCTTAGATCCAGCGGGAGGGTACAATGAGCAGTTCTTC
CASSLDPAGGYNEQFF
>TRBJ2-5|TRBV7-9|TRBD2
TGTGCCAGCAGCCCTTGGACTAGCGGGGCACAAGAGACCCAGTACTTC
CASSPWTSGAQETQYF
>TRBJ2-7|TRBV27|-
TGTGCCAGCAGTTCCTCTAGGCAGTCCTACGAGCAGTACTTC
CASSSSRQSYEQYF
>TRBJ2-1|TRBV4-1|TRBD2
TGCGCCAGCAGCCACAGTAGCGGGAGTAGGGAATTGAGGTTCTTC
CASSHSSGSRELRFF
>TRBJ2-5|TRBV9|-
TGTGCCAGCAACTCGGGACTGCCGCCGGAGACCCAGTACTTC
CASNSGLPPETQYF
>TRBJ1-2|TRBV5-1|-
TGCGCCAGCAACGGCGAGCGTGGCTACACCTTC
CASNGERGYTF
>TRBJ2-7|TRBV29-1|-
TGCAGCGTTGGTGTGTCCCTCTCCGAGCAGTACTTC
CSVGVSLSEQYF
>TRBJ2-3|TRBV25-1|TRBD2
TGTGCCAGCAGTGAATACCGACTTAGCGGGGCCCCAAATACGCAGTATTTT
CASSEYRLSGAPNTQYF
>TRBJ2-7|TRBV15|TRBD2
TGTGCCACCAGCAGAGACCCCGAAAGACCCCGGACTAGCGGATATCTAGCCTACGAGCAGTACTTC
CATSRDPERPRTSGYLAYEQYF
>TRBJ2-1|TRBV2|-
TGTGCCAGCAGTGTTTTACAGGGTAATGAGCAGTTCTTC
CASSVLQGNEQFF